This T cell receptor (beta chain) was recorded in a study of cytomegalovirus exposure and HLA in healthy donors (dated by TCRdb to the late 2010s). Some background on the complete study: An earlier analysis of about 560 of the donors reported 250 to 300 Gb of sequence data and 117 million unique TCR beta sequences obtained from around 170 million T cells. To decide whether each TCR beta V gene segment behaved as functional or pseudogenic, an earlier analysis of some 600 of the donors relied on high-throughput TCR beta sequencing. To predict cytomegalovirus infection status, the study combined high-throughput TCR immunosequencing, statistical association of individual TCRs with disease status, and machine learning. Among the roughly 400 genotyped donors, approximately 77% belonged to the genetic ancestry cluster associated with self-reported Caucasian donors. The T cell repertoires of 666 subjects were profiled by immunosequencing and related to cytomegalovirus serostatus. A later genetic analysis used genome-wide SNP genotypes for 398 of the 666 donors, treating that subset as a discovery cohort. All discovery cohort repertoires had been generated using a single sequencing platform. Because of strong linkage in the cohort, a few DR-DQ haplotypes were treated as single units for association and clustering. Among 398 genotyped donors of the cohort, an average of approximately 240,000 unique TCR beta nucleotide sequences were sequenced per donor, roughly 20% of them non-productive. Besides the first cohort of approximately 670 subjects, a separate validation cohort made up of 120 or so different subjects was used. HLA typing covered class I and class II loci at four-digit resolution. Typing coverage varied by locus: 629-630 donors for A, B, C, DRB1 and DQB1; roughly 560 for DQA1; about 590 for DPA1; more than 450 for DPB1. An early release covering roughly 600 HLA-typed donors comprised approximately 300 gigabases of sequencing data and approximately 80 million unique TCR sequences. A later analysis re-analyzed previously published TCR beta repertoires from 660 or so donors and added high-resolution HLA genotyping to study TCR occurrence patterns. The study aimed to test whether cataloging public T cell receptors could reveal signatures of past pathogen exposure. Rather than drawing on any new phenotypic data, the later analysis identified candidate immune exposures from TCR beta sequences and the way those sequences occurred across donors. Alongside the repertoire data, information on donor age, sex, ethnicity and CMV serostatus was compiled.

Libraries were prepared through the immunoSEQ multiplex PCR assay. For the multiplex PCR, a mixture combining 60 forward primers for TCR Vbeta segments and 13 reverse primers for TCR Jbeta segments was used. Amplification of the CDR3 region of rearranged TCR beta genes was performed with a multiplex PCR assay on genomic DNA. On the Illumina HiSeq System, the amplified TCR beta libraries were sequenced as 87-base-pair reads. In the original analysis: A later analysis tallied 75 million to 95 million unique TCR beta chains across the approximately 670 repertoires, and 10 million to 11 million of those chains were shared by two or more donors. To remove PCR and sequencing errors, raw reads were error-corrected and collapsed into unique sequences using a nearest-neighbor algorithm that merged closely related sequences. CDR3 sequences were aligned to IMGT reference sequences to assign V, D and J gene segments. For a sequence to be retained, a match of at least six nucleotides was required to both a V gene segment and a J gene segment. Rearrangements were classified as productive when the CDR3 lacked stop codons and remained in frame with V and J, and all other rearrangements were classified as non-productive. Following IMGT convention, CDR3 was defined as the stretch from the second conserved V-encoded cysteine to the conserved J-encoded phenylalanine. The earlier analysis of about 640 of the donors excluded any sequence lacking an unambiguous match to a single V gene segment. In an earlier analysis of about 590 of the donors, a V segment was called functional when productive rearrangements were above 56.7%, and segregating when the standard deviation between donors exceeded 5%. To diagnose cytomegalovirus status from the catalog of TCR beta chain sequences, a statistical classification framework was built. V and J gene assignment, in a later analysis, came from comparing TCR nucleotide sequences with IMGT/GENE-DB human TR gene sequences. The TCRdist pipeline was used in a later analysis to assign CDR3 sequences and most-parsimonious VDJ recombination scenarios. In a later analysis, every TCR beta chain was defined by the combination of its CDR3 amino acid sequence and its V-gene family, and reads without a unique V-gene family were dropped. A later analysis removed 500 to 650 highly shared, low-generation-probability nucleotide sequences to deal with suspected cross-contamination and a sequencing artifact. In a later analysis, a clonal expansion index was calculated for each public chain from normalized within-repertoire ranks of inferred template counts. Generation probabilities in a later analysis came from a VDJ recombination model fitted to out-of-frame rearrangements, and those results were checked against IGoR. A later analysis scored TCR-TCR, TCR-HLA and TCR-CMV co-occurrence with hypergeometric tests, applying a repertoire-size bias correction to TCR pairs. A later analysis estimated false discovery rates by permuting HLA or CMV assignments 20 times. In a later analysis, co-occurring TCRs were grouped with DBSCAN, and TCRdist sequence similarity was added when clustering was performed within HLA-allele-positive subsets. For co-occurrence clustering, repertoires with fewer than 30,000 or more than 120,000 public chains were excluded, along with about five repertoires with anomalous nucleotide sharing. TCRdb retrieved this table from immuneACCESS and kept in-frame rearrangements only. Not all clones are present; in checked studies, unresolved V genes account for under half, and no reason is known for the remainder. The D gene and trimming were derived from the DNA, and the V and J assignments and clone size from that table. Within this sample are roughly 120,000 clones, with over 65% of them counted one time only. The biggest ten clones account for roughly 5.9% of the sample.

As concerns this clone: The clone's antigen remains unknown. No per-base quality is available; no much larger clone lies one base away.

Including cysteine and phenylalanine, the CDR3 has 14 amino acids. The read is trimmed to its CDR3 DNA, 42 bases read in frame from base 1. CDR1 SGHRS and CDR2 YFSETQ were looked up in the germline V gene. V is reduced by 4 bases and J by 5 bases, leaving a spacing of 13 bases between them. The research as a whole found: For the cohort, immune exposure information was limited to CMV serostatus. In a later analysis, several top co-occurrence clusters were reported to appear linked to parvovirus B19, influenza, CMV and Epstein-Barr virus. A later genetic analysis associated a missense DCLRE1C variant with V-gene and J-gene trimming of TCR beta chains, and an independent cohort replicated the association. The classifier was reported to diagnose cytomegalovirus status with high specificity and sensitivity in both the original and validation cohorts. In a later analysis, the rate of TCR association differed among HLA loci, with DRB1 alleles having the most associated TCRs and HLA-C alleles having the fewest. A further reported finding was that TCR beta sequences accurately predicted the HLA-A and HLA-B alleles for most subjects in the first cohort. The study gave a list of under 200 TCR beta chains associated with cytomegalovirus. HLA typing was unavailable for some donors at each locus, so association tests used only the typed subset. While some public TCRs were present in many individuals, most TCR sequences turned up only very rarely across donors. At a false discovery rate of 0.05, a later analysis linked roughly 17,000 TCR beta sequences to specific HLA alleles. Roughly uniform sequencing depth across donors was assumed in presence/absence analyses, although this assumption may not hold. Broadly in line with IMGT annotations, most TCR beta V segments showed up in productive rearrangements about 90% or about 30% of the time in an earlier analysis of several hundred of the donors. Compared with equally common non-associated chains, HLA-associated TCR beta chains in a later analysis were more clonally expanded and had lower generation probabilities. A group of highly shared sequence variants was considered likely to be a technical artifact of the sequencing pipeline. A later genetic analysis reported fewer N-insertions in productive TCRs among donors in an Asian-associated ancestry cluster than the 666-donor mean. Three of the identified cytomegalovirus-associated TCR beta chains were confirmed in vitro to be specific for cytomegalovirus antigens. According to a later analysis, most CMV-associated TCR beta chains appeared to be HLA-restricted, and the HLA associations seemed to be driven largely by CMV exposure. When HLA alleles, especially DR and DQ, strongly co-occurred, attributing TCR associations to individual alleles was difficult. The 87-base-pair reads could not distinguish some IMGT-functional V segments, including TRBV6-2 and TRBV6-3, so those segments were excluded. The cohort was sequenced for TCR beta chains only, and without alpha or paired-chain data the features that could be detected were limited. Because counts were too low, some 17 rarely observed V segments, including chromosome 9 orphons, were excluded from the earlier analysis of some 590 of the donors. Correlated functional status among segregating V segments might reflect linkage disequilibrium, but an unknown experimental factor could not be ruled out. According to the authors, the approach could potentially be generalized to other disease states and immunological phenotypes.

The cohort consisted of 670 or so healthy bone marrow donors. All cohort members were sampled while nominally healthy, although unrecorded immune exposures were likely present. The donor tested CMV seropositive and was one of the 289 seropositive cohort members. Each donor provided a peripheral blood sample, and peripheral blood mononuclear cells were used for TCR beta sequencing. Genomic DNA extraction from the blood cell samples was performed with the Qiagen DNeasy Blood Extraction Kit. Sequencing was carried out using PBMCs. Recombination connected TRBV5-1 to TRBJ2-1; TRBD1 could be the D gene, as 6 bases match. This clonotype was sampled from a woman in her thirties in good health and CMV-seropositive. CDR3 reads: CASSAGTTHNEQFF. The DNA is as follows: TGCGCCAGCAGCGCCGGGACAACCCACAATGAGCAGTTCTTC.